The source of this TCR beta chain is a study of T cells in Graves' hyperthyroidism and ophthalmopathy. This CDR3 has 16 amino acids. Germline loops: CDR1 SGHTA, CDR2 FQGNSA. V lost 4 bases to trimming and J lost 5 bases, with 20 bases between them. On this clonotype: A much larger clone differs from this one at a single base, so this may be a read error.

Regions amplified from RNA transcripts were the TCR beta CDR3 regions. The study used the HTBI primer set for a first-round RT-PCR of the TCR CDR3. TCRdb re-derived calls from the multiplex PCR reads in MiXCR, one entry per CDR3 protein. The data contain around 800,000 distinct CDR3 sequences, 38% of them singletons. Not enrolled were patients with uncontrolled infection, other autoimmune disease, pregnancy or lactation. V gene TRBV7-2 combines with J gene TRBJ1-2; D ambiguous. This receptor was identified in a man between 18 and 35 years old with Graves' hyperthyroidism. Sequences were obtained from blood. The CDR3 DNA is TGTGCCAGCAGCTCCGGTCTGACGGTACGGCCTTATGGCTACACCTTC. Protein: CASSSGLTVRPYGYTF. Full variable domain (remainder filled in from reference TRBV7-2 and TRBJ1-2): GAGVSQSPSNKVTEKGKDVELRCDPISGHTALYWYRQSLGQGLEFLIYFQGNSAPDKSGLPSDRFSAERTGGSVSTLTIQRTQQEDSAVYLCASSSGLTVRPYGYTFGSGTRLTVV.